This T cell receptor beta chain was profiled in a study of T cells after posttransplantation cyclophosphamide. Measured with immunoSEQ multiplex PCR; TCRdb has only the in-frame clones, and not every one. The table has some 43,000 clones, about 92% seen once. In regard to this clone: Its antigen remains unidentified. It is likely a read error, because the conserved phenylalanine at the end of the CDR3 is missing.

Cyclophosphamide on days +3 and +4 followed busulfan-fludarabine conditioning and a marrow graft. Overall study results and limits: Donor-recipient repertoire similarity was low at 1-2 months, rising over year one. Tissue-infiltrating T cells from skin or gut overlapped little with blood T cells. TRB clonality was highly associated with recipient CMV seropositivity and reactivation.

The sequence was collected from a male patient aged 60 to 75 who received an allogeneic stem cell transplant from a related donor and was CMV-positive. T cells may partly derive from the graft donor. The starting material was PBMCs, obtained roughly 59 days after allogeneic stem cell transplant with posttransplant cyclophosphamide.

DNA of the CDR3: TGCGCCAGCAGCCTCACGGGACAGGGGAATAATTCACCCCTCCACCTT. Its protein is CASSLTGQGNNSPLHL. The gene calls are TRBV4-1 and TRBJ1-6; 10 nucleotides agree with TRBD1. Germline CDR1 MGHRA, CDR2 YSYEKL. V gave up 4 bases and J gave up 5 bases; unmatched junction bases: 5. CDR3 length: 16 amino acids.